A single T cell receptor beta chain is shown here with its context. The sample belongs to a study of technical replicates of blood from several donors. TCRdb's copy holds only in-frame clones and misses some; the assay was immunoSEQ multiplex PCR. The sample lists 60,000 to 70,000 clones; roughly 86% were seen once. The clonotype was recovered from a human donor in good health. Some clones in this sample may be carry-over from other donors' samples. Input material: PBMCs.

The CDR3 protein is CASSLEVSGAHTGELFF. The CDR3 nucleotides read TGCGCCAGCAGCTTGGAAGTCTCAGGGGCTCACACCGGGGAGCTGTTTTTT. The chain uses TRBV5-1 and TRBJ2-2, with a weak D call TRBD1 (6 bases). The V gene lost 0 bases and the J gene lost 3 bases, with 15 bases spanning the gap. Germline CDR1 and CDR2: SGHRS and YFSETQ. The CDR3 contains 17 residues.